A single sample gave rise to the 20 T cell receptor beta chains below, sequenced in a study of blood T cell repertoires in COVID-19. Assay used: immunoSEQ multiplex PCR; TCRdb lists only in-frame clones, some missing. This table has approximately 120,000 clones, around 78% appearing once. Sequenced input: peripheral blood. These receptors were obtained from a woman in her sixties or seventies with acute or convalescent COVID-19.

This clone has only one observation. The rearrangement links TRBV28 to TRBJ1-4; a possible D gene is TRBD1 (5 bases). Trimming took 7 bases from V and 7 from J, leaving 13 bases between them. CDR3 length equals 13 residues. CDR1 and CDR2 (germline): MDHEN, SYDVKM. In DNA form, the CDR3 reads TGTGCCAGCACTCCGGCAGGGTTTGAAAAACTGTTTTTT. Translation gives CASTPAGFEKLFF.

The chain recombines TRBV11-2 with TRBJ1-2; tentatively, D is TRBD1 (5 bases). V was clipped by 0 bases and J by 8 bases, with 13 bases between them. CDR1 SGHAT and CDR2 FQNNGV come from the germline V gene. The CDR3 has 14 residues. CDR3 sequence reads: CASSLEFREEGYTF. CDR3 nucleotides: TGTGCCAGCAGCTTAGAATTCAGGGAGGAGGGCTACACCTTC.

The gene calls are TRBV11-1 and TRBJ1-4, with 9 bases matching TRBD1. CDR3 length: 13 amino acids. The V and J ends lost 4 bases and 10 bases, in that order; junction bases with no gene match: 4. Germline CDR1 SGHAT, CDR2 FQDESV (reference sequence). CDR3 sequence reads: CASSSRDRVKLFF. CDR3 DNA: TGTGCCAGCAGCTCACGGGACAGGGTAAAACTGTTTTTT. Full variable domain (missing parts from reference TRBV11-1 and TRBJ1-4): EAEVAQSPRYKITEKSQAVAFWCDPISGHATLYWYRQILGQGPELLVQFQDESVVDDSQLPKDRFSAERLKGVDSTLKIQPAELGDSAMYLCASSSRDRVKLFFGSGTQLSVL.

This chain links TRBV27 with TRBJ1-4, with TRBD1 matching 10 bases. The ends lost 3 bases at V and 7 bases at J; junction bases unmatched: 5. Per the germline V gene, CDR1 is MNHEY and CDR2 is SMNVEV (reference sequence). The CDR3 is made up of 15 amino acids. CDR3 DNA sequence: TGTGCCAGCAGTTTTTACCGGGACAGGGGTGAAAAACTGTTTTTT. It specifies CASSFYRDRGEKLFF.

This clone was counted a few times. V usage is TRBV4-3 and J usage is TRBJ1-1; TRBD1 aligns across 7 bases. V was pared by 1 base and J by 7 bases, with 0 bases of the junction left unmatched. CDR3 length equals 12 residues. CDR1 is LGHNA and CDR2 is YSLEER in the germline V gene. CDR3 DNA sequence: TGCGCCAGCAGCCAAGGGACAGGTGAAGCTTTCTTT. Protein: CASSQGTGEAFF.

The chain has TRBV11-2 and TRBJ1-6; 10 positions agree with TRBD1. J was trimmed by 9 bases and V by 4 bases; bases with no gene match: 6. Germline CDR1 and CDR2: SGHAT and FQNNGV. The CDR3 totals 15 residues. The CDR3 DNA is TGTGCCAGCAGCTATGGGGACAGGGGAGGTTCACCCCTCCACTTT. Encoded protein: CASSYGDRGGSPLHF. Combining the CDR3 with reference TRBV11-2 and TRBJ1-6 gives the whole variable domain EAGVAQSPRYKIIEKRQSVAFWCNPISGHATLYWYQQILGQGPKLLIQFQNNGVVDDSQLPKDRFSAERLKGVDSTLKIQPAKLEDSAVYLCASSYGDRGGSPLHFGNGTRLTVT.

The J gene is TRBJ2-1, the V gene TRBV5-5, with a tentative D call TRBD2 (6 bases). The germline V gene encodes CDR1 SGHKS and CDR2 YYEKEE (reference sequence). V lost 1 base and J lost 7, with 18 bases in between. The CDR3 is made up of 16 amino acids. The CDR3 coding sequence is TGTGCCAGCAGCTTGAGTTGGTCGGGAGCGGTAAATGAGCAGTTCTTC. This gives the protein CASSLSWSGAVNEQFF.

V is TRBV6-5 and J is TRBJ2-1; 7 nucleotides match TRBD1. Germline CDR1 MNHEY, CDR2 SVGAGI. The V gene end was trimmed by 7 bases and the J gene end by 2 bases; junction bases not matched to a gene: 8. This CDR3 region has 15 residues. CDR3 in amino acids: CASKEDRAPYNEQFF. Here the CDR3 DNA reads TGTGCCAGCAAAGAAGACAGGGCGCCCTACAATGAGCAGTTCTTC.

CDR3 DNA sequence: TGTGCCAGCAGCCTATTCGGGGGCGGGAGTAGTACCGGGGAGCTGTTTTTT. It translates to CASSLFGGGSSTGELFF. The gene calls are TRBV7-8 and TRBJ2-2, with D perhaps matching TRBD2 (7 bases). Trimming took 5 bases from V and 5 from J, leaving 21 bases between them. The length of the CDR3 is 17 residues. In germline, CDR1 is SGHVS, CDR2 FQNEAQ.

The V gene is TRBV28, the J gene TRBJ2-2; unclear D gene. Trimming stripped 1 base from V and 4 bases from J, with 4 bases between. The CDR3 sequence is 13 residues long. CDR1 is MDHEN, CDR2 SYDVKM, per germline. This CDR3 reads CASSLSGTGELFF. The CDR3 bases are TGTGCCAGCAGTTTATCCGGCACCGGGGAGCTGTTTTTT. Full variable domain (rest looked up from reference TRBV28 and TRBJ2-2): DVKVTQSSRYLVKRTGEKVFLECVQDMDHENMFWYRQDPGLGLRLIYFSYDVKMKEKGDIPEGYSVSREKKERFSLILESASTNQTSMYLCASSLSGTGELFFGEGSRLTVL.

The rearrangement links TRBV6-1 to TRBJ2-3; TRBD2 aligns across 11 bases. This CDR3 has 16 amino acids. The V and J ends lost 3 bases and 4 bases, in that order; junction bases with no gene match: 6. Germline V gives CDR1 MNHNS, CDR2 SASEGT. CDR3 loop: CASSETSGVLADTQYF. The DNA for the CDR3 is TGTGCCAGCAGTGAGACTAGCGGGGTCCTCGCAGATACGCAGTATTTT.

The chain uses TRBV28 and TRBJ1-1, with D hard to call. V shed 5 bases and J shed 5 bases, with 15 bases lying between them. This CDR3 region has 14 residues. Germline V CDR1 and CDR2: MDHEN, SYDVKM. The CDR3 loop reads CASSRRGEGTEAFF. The CDR3 nucleotides are TGTGCCAGCAGTCGCCGCGGGGAGGGTACTGAAGCTTTCTTT.

A remark on this clone: One end of the junction fails to match germline, which may point to a read error. CDR3 sequence: CASSTGTGAYNEQFF. The DNA for the CDR3 is TGTGCCAGCAGTACCGGGACAGGGGCCTATAATGAGCAGTTCTTC. This chain joins TRBV28 and TRBJ2-1; the match to TRBD1 covers 10 bases. This CDR3 spans 15 amino acids. Germline V gives CDR1 MDHEN, CDR2 SYDVKM.

The chain has TRBV11-2 and TRBJ2-5; TRBD2 matches at 8 bases. CDR3 size: 15 residues. Trimming removed 4 bases from V and 4 bases from J; junction bases left unmatched: 8. CDR1 and CDR2 from the germline V gene are SGHAT and FQNNGV. CDR3 nucleotide sequence: TGTGCCAGCAGCTATCAGGCGGGGGGCCGAGAGACCCAGTACTTC. The encoded protein is CASSYQAGGRETQYF.

The rearrangement joins TRBV27 to TRBJ2-5, with 7 bases matching TRBD1. This CDR3 spans 15 amino acids. Germline CDR1 MNHEY, CDR2 SMNVEV (reference sequence). J lost 5 bases, V lost 0 bases, and 6 bases had no gene match. The CDR3 region is CASSLSPTGLETQYF. In DNA form, the CDR3 reads TGTGCCAGCAGTTTATCGCCGACAGGGTTGGAGACCCAGTACTTC.

This rearrangement joins TRBV28 to TRBJ1-1, with 8 bases aligning to TRBD1. V was pared by 10 bases and J by 4 bases, with 5 bases of the junction left unmatched. This CDR3 has 12 residues. The germline V gene encodes CDR1 MDHEN and CDR2 SYDVKM. The CDR3 reads CAIVTGGTEAFF. CDR3 sequence (DNA): TGTGCCATTGTAACAGGGGGCACTGAAGCTTTCTTT.

The chain combines TRBV9 with TRBJ1-1; TRBD1 agrees at 7 bases. V lost 3 bases to trimming and J lost 5 bases; unmatched junction nucleotides: 16. CDR1 is SGDLS and CDR2 is YYNGEE in the germline V gene. CDR3 size: 17 residues. The CDR3, as DNA: TGTGCCAGCAGCGAAGGCCCGGGAGGGGGCGGCGGGACTGAAGCTTTCTTT. Protein sequence: CASSEGPGGGGGTEAFF.

This chain uses TRBV18 with TRBJ1-6, with 8 bases that match TRBD1. CDR1 KGHSH and CDR2 LQKENI come from the germline V gene. This CDR3 comprises 14 residues. V trimming: 3 bases; J trimming: 8 bases; junction bases outside the gene matches: 3. CDR3 bases: TGTGCCAGCTCACCCGGACAGGGTTATTCACCCCTCCACTTT. It encodes CASSPGQGYSPLHF.

The rearrangement joins TRBV11-2 to TRBJ1-4; a weak D match, TRBD1 (5 bases). Trimming removed 1 base at V and 5 bases at J, with 20 bases between. This CDR3 comprises 18 residues. Looked up from germline, CDR1 is SGHAT and CDR2 is FQNNGV. The CDR3 is CASSLASAGPRSNEKLFF. As DNA, the CDR3 is TGTGCCAGCAGCTTAGCTTCGGCAGGGCCCCGCTCAAATGAAAAACTGTTTTTT.

This clone has a handful of counts. The chain joins TRBV4-1 to TRBJ1-5; D is unclear. Germline values: CDR1 MGHRA, CDR2 YSYEKL. The CDR3 consists of 15 residues. V dropped 0 bases and J dropped 6 bases, with 12 bases sitting between them. CDR3 sequence: CASSQETGYGQPQHF. In DNA, the CDR3 is TGCGCCAGCAGCCAAGAAACGGGTTACGGTCAGCCCCAGCATTTT.